Shown below are 11 T cell receptor beta chains from a single sample sequenced in a study of blood T cell repertoires in COVID-19. Some clones are missing from TCRdb's copy, which holds only in-frame ones; the method was immunoSEQ multiplex PCR. The repertoire holds approximately 180,000 clones, roughly 87% seen once, with under 2.5% in the top ten. Sequences were obtained from PBMCs or T cells enriched from blood (not recorded which). These receptors were taken from a woman aged 40 to 50 with acute COVID-19.

The chain is built from TRBV5-1 and TRBJ2-2; D remains ambiguous. The germline V gene encodes CDR1 SGHRS and CDR2 YFSETQ. The V gene lost 7 bases and the J gene lost 3 bases, with 7 bases spanning the gap. The CDR3 loop spans 12 amino acids. CDR3 nucleotides: TGCGCCAGCCTCGCGGACACCGGGGAGCTGTTTTTT. Protein product: CASLADTGELFF.

The rearrangement uses TRBV18 and TRBJ1-4; the match to TRBD1 covers 7 bases. Unmatched junction bases numbered 1, after V lost 2 bases and J lost 7 bases. CDR1 KGHSH and CDR2 LQKENI come from the germline V gene. The CDR3 extends over 13 amino acids. This chain's CDR3 is CASSPTGAEKLFF. CDR3 DNA: TGTGCCAGCTCACCAACAGGGGCTGAAAAACTGTTTTTT.

This clone has a single count. This rearrangement joins TRBV27 to TRBJ1-1, with TRBD1 matching over 7 bases. The V segment lost 4 bases and the J segment 6 bases; nucleotides outside the gene matches: 14. Germline loops: CDR1 MNHEY, CDR2 SMNVEV (reference sequence). The length of the CDR3 is 16 residues. CDR3 nucleotides: TGTGCCAGCAGTTCGACGGTGCCAGGGGGTGAACCTGAAGCTTTCTTT. It translates to CASSSTVPGGEPEAFF.

The chain recombines TRBV11-2 with TRBJ2-1; 10 bases match TRBD1. The germline CDR1 and CDR2 sequences are SGHAT and FQNNGV. V gave up 5 bases and J gave up 2 bases; unmatched junction bases: 6. The CDR3 spans 16 residues. The CDR3 region is CASSPVGTGAYNEQFF. The CDR3 nucleotides are TGTGCCAGCAGCCCCGTAGGGACAGGGGCCTACAATGAGCAGTTCTTC.

This sequence joins TRBV19 and TRBJ2-6, with a tentative D call TRBD1 (5 bases). Trimming cost V 4 bases and J 0 bases, with 10 bases left between them. The CDR3 length is 16 residues. Germline assignment: CDR1 LNHDA and CDR2 SQIVND (reference sequence). DNA for the CDR3: TGTGCCAGTAGTAGAAGACAGATCTCTGGGGCCAACGTCCTGACTTTC. Its protein is CASSRRQISGANVLTF.

The V gene is TRBV6-2 or TRBV6-3, the J gene TRBJ2-5; 9 bases line up with TRBD2. This CDR3 spans 17 amino acids. The junction had 12 bases not matched to a gene; V was cut back by 6 bases and J by 1 base. Germline V gene sequence: CDR1 MNHEY, CDR2 SVGEGT. The DNA for the CDR3 is TGTGCCAGCAGCCTTCGCCGACTAGCGGTTCCCCAAGAGACCCAGTACTTC. Its protein product is CASSLRRLAVPQETQYF.

J is TRBJ2-1 and V is TRBV5-3; D not certain. TRBV5-3 is classed as an ORF, of uncertain function. CDR3 length: 16 residues. V was cut by 0 bases and J by 4 bases, with 14 bases left in between. CDR3 region: CARSLGGGSSYNEQFF. The CDR3 DNA reads as TGTGCCAGAAGCTTGGGCGGCGGCAGCAGTTACAATGAGCAGTTCTTC.

This clone was observed a few times. This chain links TRBV5-6 with TRBJ1-1; 7 nucleotides line up with TRBD1. The CDR3 runs 15 residues. Germline V gives CDR1 SGHDT, CDR2 YYEEEE. V gave up 0 bases and J gave up 1 base; unmatched junction bases: 3. CDR3 sequence: CASSLVPGGNTEAFF. The CDR3 nucleotides are TGTGCCAGCAGCTTGGTTCCAGGGGGGAACACTGAAGCTTTCTTT.

The chain recombines TRBV7-3 with TRBJ2-1; a possible D gene is TRBD2 (6 bases). Trimming took off 9 bases at V and 15 bases at J, with 18 bases between the two ends. The germline gives CDR1 SGHTA, CDR2 FQGTGA. CDR3 length: 11 amino acids. In nucleotides, the CDR3 is TGTGCCAGTAGACTGGAGGGGCAAACGTTCTTC. Translated, it gives CASRLEGQTFF.

The gene calls are TRBV19 and TRBJ2-1, with a tentative D call TRBD1 (6 bases). In germline, CDR1 is LNHDA, CDR2 SQIVND (reference sequence). CDR3 length equals 16 residues. V dropped 0 bases and J dropped 3 bases, with 12 bases sitting between them. The DNA of the CDR3 is TGTGCCAGTAGTATAGATGGCCCGGGACACTACAATGAGCAGTTCTTC. Amino acids: CASSIDGPGHYNEQFF.

This clone was recorded once. This chain uses TRBV5-1 with TRBJ1-6; D gene uncertain. CDR1 is SGHRS, CDR2 YFSETQ, per germline. V gave up 4 bases and J gave up 6 bases, with 14 bases separating them. The CDR3 loop spans 15 amino acids. CDR3 loop: CASSPGRAGNSPLHF. In nucleotides, the CDR3 is TGCGCCAGCAGCCCGGGCCGGGCGGGTAATTCACCCCTCCACTTT.